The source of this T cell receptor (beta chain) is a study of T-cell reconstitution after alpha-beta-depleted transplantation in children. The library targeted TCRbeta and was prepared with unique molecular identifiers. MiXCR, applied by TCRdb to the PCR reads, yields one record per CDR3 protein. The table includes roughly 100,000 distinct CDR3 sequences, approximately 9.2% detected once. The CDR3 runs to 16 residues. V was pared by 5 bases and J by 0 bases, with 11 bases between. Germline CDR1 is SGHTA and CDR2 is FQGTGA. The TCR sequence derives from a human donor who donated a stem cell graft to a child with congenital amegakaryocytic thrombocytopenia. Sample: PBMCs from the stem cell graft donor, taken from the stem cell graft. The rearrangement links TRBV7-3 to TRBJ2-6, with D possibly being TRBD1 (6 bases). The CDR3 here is CASSTGQHSGANVLTF. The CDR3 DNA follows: TGTGCCAGCAGCACGGGACAACACTCTGGGGCCAACGTCCTGACTTTC.